A single sample is the source of the 20 T cell receptor beta chains below, sequenced in a study of graft-versus-host responses after intestinal transplantation. Only in-frame clones appear in the TCRdb table, and some are missing; sequencing was by immunoSEQ multiplex PCR. The profile covers about 15,000 clones, with about 67% appearing a single time and roughly 3% taken by the ten largest. From the graft tissue, intraepithelial and lamina propria lymphocytes were released through processing. The specimen comprised ileum tissue, sampled 14 days after transplant. These TCRs come from a human patient who received an intestinal transplant, so some T cells may come from the graft donor.

The chain joins TRBV30 to TRBJ1-1, with D unclear. This CDR3 comprises 12 residues. The V end was cut by 0 bases, the J end by 4 bases, with 6 bases between. From germline, CDR1 is GTSNPN and CDR2 SVGIG (reference sequence). In DNA form, the CDR3 reads TGTGCCTGGAGTGTATGGAGCACTGAAGCTTTCTTT. Amino acid sequence: CAWSVWSTEAFF.

The chain carries TRBV7-3 and TRBJ2-1; TRBD2 matches at 10 bases. From germline, CDR1 is SGHTA and CDR2 FQGTGA. The junction had 4 bases not matched to a gene; V was cut back by 6 bases and J by 2 bases. CDR3 length equals 15 residues. The CDR3 reads CASSPLAGAYNEQFF. The CDR3 DNA sequence: TGTGCCAGCAGTCCTCTAGCGGGGGCCTACAATGAGCAGTTCTTC.

This chain uses TRBV9 with TRBJ2-3; D is ambiguous. The CDR3 sequence is 13 residues long. Germline lookup yields CDR1 SGDLS and CDR2 YYNGEE. V gave up 0 bases and J gave up 2 bases, with 4 bases separating them. The CDR3 spells CASSVGLTDTQYF. CDR3 DNA sequence: TGTGCCAGCAGCGTAGGTCTCACAGATACGCAGTATTTT.

The rearrangement links TRBV6-5 to TRBJ2-6; D gene ambiguous. The CDR3 contains 15 residues. Germline V gives CDR1 MNHEY, CDR2 SVGAGI. V was cut by 7 bases and J by 0 bases, with 10 bases left in between. Here the CDR3 reads CASTSGDSGANVLTF. CDR3 nucleotide sequence: TGTGCCAGCACGTCTGGGGACTCTGGGGCCAACGTCCTGACTTTC.

This clone was counted between two and nine times. This rearrangement joins TRBV13 to TRBJ2-7, with 9 nucleotides matching TRBD2. The germline V gene has CDR1 PRHDT and CDR2 FYEKMQ (reference sequence). V lost 5 bases, J lost 2 bases, and 4 bases stayed unmatched. The CDR3 length is 14 residues. This CDR3 is CASSTGLAPYEQYF. CDR3 nucleotide sequence: TGTGCCAGCAGCACGGGACTAGCCCCCTACGAGCAGTACTTC.

The chain combines TRBV2 with TRBJ1-4; D perhaps matches TRBD1 (5 bases). Trimming took off 8 bases at V and 0 bases at J, with 13 bases between the two ends. The CDR3 has 15 residues. CDR1 SNHLY and CDR2 FYNNEI come from the germline V gene. CDR3 protein: CASERTPSTNEKLFF. The CDR3, as DNA: TGTGCCAGCGAGCGGACACCATCAACTAATGAAAAACTGTTTTTT.

The chain is built from TRBV5-1 and TRBJ2-1, with 14 bases fitting TRBD2. From germline, CDR1 is SGHRS and CDR2 YFSETQ. The CDR3 contains 15 residues. V lost 3 bases to trimming and J lost 7 bases; unmatched junction nucleotides: 3. This chain's CDR3 is CASSWTSGGINEQFF. CDR3 DNA sequence: TGCGCCAGCAGCTGGACTAGCGGGGGGATTAATGAGCAGTTCTTC.

The chain employs TRBV2 and TRBJ2-4; tentatively, D is TRBD1 (6 bases). There are 13 residues in the CDR3. Trimming left V 2 bases short and J 7 bases short, with 9 bases between. From germline, CDR1 is SNHLY and CDR2 FYNNEI. The CDR3 region is CASSERGGNIQYF. CDR3 coding DNA: TGTGCCAGCAGTGAAAGAGGGGGTAACATTCAGTACTTC.

In its sample, this clone was seen a few times. The chain links TRBV19 to TRBJ1-5; 10 positions match TRBD1. Germline CDR1 reads LNHDA; CDR2 reads SQIVND (reference sequence). Trimming took 10 bases from V and 6 from J; bases not matched to a gene: 6. This CDR3 is 13 amino acids long. CDR3 region: CATWTGGLQPQHF. The CDR3 bases are TGTGCCACTTGGACAGGGGGACTTCAGCCCCAGCATTTT.

This chain links TRBV5-1 with TRBJ2-2; D gene uncertain. V lost 2 bases to trimming and J lost 6 bases, with 11 bases between them. Looked up from germline, CDR1 is SGHRS and CDR2 is YFSETQ. This CDR3 is built from 14 residues. The CDR3 DNA sequence: TGCGCCAGCAGCTTCAGCCAGGCCGCCGGGGAGCTGTTTTTT. Its translation is CASSFSQAAGELFF.

In this sample, this clone turned up a few times. The chain uses TRBV5-1 and TRBJ1-2; D is possibly TRBD1 (6 bases). V lost 0 bases to trimming and J lost 0 bases, with 6 bases between them. CDR1 and CDR2 (germline): SGHRS, YFSETQ. The CDR3 spans 14 residues. The CDR3 DNA reads as TGCGCCAGCAGCTTGGCAGGGGCTAACTATGGCTACACCTTC. Its translation: CASSLAGANYGYTF.

The rearrangement uses TRBV11-2 and TRBJ1-1; D is unresolved. Trimming left V 3 bases short and J 0 bases short, with 2 bases between. The germline V gene has CDR1 SGHAT and CDR2 FQNNGV. The CDR3 extends over 12 amino acids. The CDR3 DNA follows: TGTGCCAGCAGCTTCATGAACACTGAAGCTTTCTTT. Amino acids: CASSFMNTEAFF. Looking up the rest from reference TRBV11-2 and TRBJ1-1 gives the full variable domain: EAGVAQSPRYKIIEKRQSVAFWCNPISGHATLYWYQQILGQGPKLLIQFQNNGVVDDSQLPKDRFSAERLKGVDSTLKIQPAKLEDSAVYLCASSFMNTEAFFGQGTRLTVV.

This sequence joins TRBV27 and TRBJ1-2; D possibly corresponds to TRBD1 (5 bases). Germline CDR1 reads MNHEY; CDR2 reads SMNVEV (reference sequence). CDR3 length: 13 residues. The V end was cut by 3 bases, the J end by 8 bases, with 13 bases between. The CDR3 loop reads CASSLSRGDGYTF. CDR3 nucleotide sequence: TGTGCCAGCAGTTTGTCTAGGGGAGACGGCTACACCTTC.

The chain links TRBV5-1 to TRBJ2-3, with D possibly TRBD2 on 6 matching bases. Germline loops: CDR1 SGHRS, CDR2 YFSETQ. CDR3 size: 17 residues. V gave up 4 bases and J gave up 2 bases, with 20 bases separating them. CDR3 protein: CASSGDELPDYTDTQYF. The CDR3 DNA follows: TGCGCCAGCAGCGGGGACGAGCTACCGGACTACACAGATACGCAGTATTTT.

This rearrangement joins TRBV11-3 to TRBJ2-1; D unclear. The CDR3 is 11 residues long. Germline-derived CDR1 and CDR2 are SGHNT and YENEEA. V lost 1 base and J lost 9, with 4 bases in between. The CDR3 is CASSLVIEQFF. The CDR3, as DNA: TGTGCCAGCAGCTTAGTTATTGAGCAGTTCTTC.

V usage is TRBV28 and J usage is TRBJ2-3; 15 bases line up with TRBD2. Germline CDR1 is MDHEN and CDR2 is SYDVKM. The ends lost 5 bases at V and 6 bases at J; junction bases unmatched: 6. The CDR3 has 16 amino acids. CDR3 DNA: TGTGCCAGCAGTCAGGGACTAGCGGGGGGCTGGGATACGCAGTATTTT. It translates to CASSQGLAGGWDTQYF.

In nucleotides, the CDR3 is TGCGCCAGCAGCTTGGGACAGGGACAAGAGACCCAGTACTTC. Translated: CASSLGQGQETQYF. The V and J genes are TRBV5-1 and TRBJ2-5; 7 bases align to TRBD1. Germline-derived CDR1 and CDR2 are SGHRS and YFSETQ. CDR3 length: 14 residues. Germline trimming cut 0 bases from V and 2 bases from J; bases unmatched to any gene: 1.

The chain has TRBV9 and TRBJ2-7; TRBD2 agrees at 7 bases. The CDR3 is 15 residues long. Unmatched junction bases numbered 5, after V lost 2 bases and J lost 0 bases. From germline, CDR1 is SGDLS and CDR2 YYNGEE. CDR3 coding DNA: TGTGCCAGCAGCGTCTCTAGCGGAGCCTCCTACGAGCAGTACTTC. It is translated as CASSVSSGASYEQYF.

This chain joins TRBV2 and TRBJ2-2; 8 nucleotides line up with TRBD1. Unmatched junction bases numbered 2, after V lost 5 bases and J lost 0 bases. Germline V gene sequence: CDR1 SNHLY, CDR2 FYNNEI. CDR3 length equals 15 residues. This CDR3 is CASSLDRANTGELFF. CDR3 DNA: TGTGCCAGCAGTTTGGACAGGGCGAACACCGGGGAGCTGTTTTTT.

J is TRBJ2-5 and V is TRBV30, with 10 bases that match TRBD1. Looked up from germline, CDR1 is GTSNPN and CDR2 is SVGIG (reference sequence). Trimming took 3 bases from V and 4 from J; bases not matched to a gene: 5. CDR3 size: 14 residues. The CDR3 region has the DNA TGTGCCTGGAGCCCGGGACAGGGGATAGAGACCCAGTACTTC. It yields the protein CAWSPGQGIETQYF.